The rows below give T cell receptor beta chains drawn from one sample of a study of blood T cell repertoires in COVID-19. Measured with immunoSEQ multiplex PCR; TCRdb has only the in-frame clones, and not every one. Of some 260,000 clones listed, approximately 86% are singletons. Sequenced: peripheral blood. Every receptor here comes from a woman in her 30s with acute or convalescent COVID-19. Each CDR3 is given with its conserved first and last residue. A D gene is named only where the DNA matches it firmly. Some rows have no size entry. The others give once, few or many, or a class for an expanded clone.

CDR3 protein: CASSRLAGSYEQYF
CDR3 DNA: TGTGCCAGTAGCAGACTAGCGGGGTCCTACGAGCAGTACTTC
V gene: TRBV19
CDR3 length: 14
clone size: .
D gene: TRBD2
J gene: TRBJ2-7

CDR3 protein: CASSLLGEQFF
CDR3 DNA: TGTGCCAGCAGCTTACTCGGTGAGCAGTTCTTC
V gene: TRBV7-9
CDR3 length: 11
clone size: .
D gene: .
J gene: TRBJ2-1

CDR3 protein: CATSRDPGYYEQYF
CDR3 DNA: TGTGCCACCAGCAGAGATCCGGGTTACTACGAGCAGTACTTC
V gene: TRBV15
CDR3 length: 14
clone size: .
D gene: .
J gene: TRBJ2-7

CDR3 protein: CASSYGTGGSYEQYF
CDR3 DNA: TGTGCCAGCAGCTACGGGACAGGGGGGTCCTACGAGCAGTACTTC
V gene: TRBV21-1
CDR3 length: 15
clone size: .
D gene: .
J gene: TRBJ2-7

CDR3 protein: CASSPTSGRASYEQYF
CDR3 DNA: TGTGCCAGCAGCCCCACTAGCGGGAGGGCATCCTACGAGCAGTACTTC
V gene: TRBV7-9
CDR3 length: 16
clone size: few
D gene: TRBD2
J gene: TRBJ2-7

CDR3 protein: CASSIDKNTEAFF
CDR3 DNA: TGCGCCAGCAGCATAGATAAGAACACTGAAGCTTTCTTT
V gene: TRBV5-1
CDR3 length: 13
clone size: .
D gene: .
J gene: TRBJ1-1

CDR3 protein: CASSSLSYEQYF
CDR3 DNA: TGTGCCAGCAGTTCACTAAGCTACGAGCAGTACTTC
V gene: TRBV12-3/TRBV12-4
CDR3 length: 12
clone size: .
D gene: .
J gene: TRBJ2-7

CDR3 protein: CASLGQTRNYEQYF
CDR3 DNA: TGTGCCTCTCTAGGACAGACAAGAAACTACGAGCAGTACTTC
V gene: TRBV30
CDR3 length: 14
clone size: .
D gene: .
J gene: TRBJ2-7

CDR3 protein: CASAGANQPQHF
CDR3 DNA: TGCGCCAGCGCGGGGGCCAATCAGCCCCAGCATTTT
V gene: TRBV10-2
CDR3 length: 12
clone size: .
D gene: .
J gene: TRBJ1-5

CDR3 protein: CASRTRGGEKLFF
CDR3 DNA: TGCGCCAGCAGAACCAGGGGTGGGGAAAAACTGTTTTTT
V gene: TRBV5-1
CDR3 length: 13
clone size: .
D gene: .
J gene: TRBJ1-4

CDR3 protein: CSATTGVNSPLHF
CDR3 DNA: TGCAGCGCTACGACAGGGGTTAATTCACCCCTCCACTTT
V gene: TRBV29-1
CDR3 length: 13
clone size: .
D gene: TRBD1
J gene: TRBJ1-6

CDR3 protein: CASSLGTINSNQPQHF
CDR3 DNA: TGTGCCAGCAGCCTGGGGACAATCAATAGCAATCAGCCCCAGCATTTT
V gene: TRBV7-8
CDR3 length: 16
clone size: .
D gene: .
J gene: TRBJ1-5

CDR3 protein: CASSLVGGTGVNEQFF
CDR3 DNA: TGTGCCAGCAGCTTAGTGGGCGGGACAGGGGTGAATGAGCAGTTCTTC
V gene: TRBV7-9
CDR3 length: 16
clone size: .
D gene: TRBD1
J gene: TRBJ2-1